What follows are 19 T cell receptor beta chains derived from one specimen sequenced in a study of naive and memory T cell subsets. The beta constant-region primer was an equimolar mix of two oligonucleotides covering TRBC1 and TRBC2. Four rounds of PCR amplified the ligated cDNA using nested alpha and beta constant-region primers plus SP2. TCRdb used MiXCR to reprocess the UMI-ligation and nested PCR reads, holding one entry per CDR3 protein. Of 95,000 to 150,000 distinct CDR3 sequences listed, roughly 36% were seen once; the top ten hold 0.9%. The material sequenced was central memory CD4+ T cells from blood. The receptor set was obtained from a human donor in good health.

The chain has TRBV5-1 and TRBJ2-2; 9 nucleotides line up with TRBD2. Germline CDR1 and CDR2: SGHRS and YFSETQ. J lost 4 bases, V lost 7 bases, and 2 bases had no gene match. The CDR3 sequence is 13 residues long. In DNA form, the CDR3 reads TGCGCCAGCCAGCGGGAGGTCACCGGGGAGCTGTTTTTT. It encodes CASQREVTGELFF.

The count of this clonotype is one. The chain couples TRBV12-3 or TRBV12-4 to TRBJ2-5, with D maybe TRBD2 (5 bases). The CDR3 runs 17 residues. Between the trimmed V and J ends, which lost 0 bases and 5 bases, there was a span of 19 bases. The CDR3: CASSLAHFLSGRETQYF. The CDR3 DNA is TGTGCCAGCAGTTTAGCGCACTTCCTGAGCGGTAGGGAGACCCAGTACTTC.

The V gene is TRBV7-9, the J gene TRBJ1-5; a possible D gene is TRBD1 (6 bases). CDR3 length: 12 amino acids. Germline loops: CDR1 SEHNR, CDR2 FQNEAQ (reference sequence). Trimming took 1 base from V and 16 from J, leaving 14 bases between them. The CDR3 coding sequence is TGTGCCAGCAGCTTAGGGACCGGGACACTCCATTTT. Its translation: CASSLGTGTLHF.

This clonotype was seen a single time. V usage is TRBV5-1 and J usage is TRBJ2-7; 7 nucleotides line up with TRBD1. V lost 5 bases, J lost 4 bases, and 9 bases stayed unmatched. Germline loops: CDR1 SGHRS, CDR2 YFSETQ. The CDR3 is 14 residues long. CDR3 nucleotides: TGCGCCAGCAGAGCTTGGACAGGAATTTACGAGCAGTACTTC. Its translation is CASRAWTGIYEQYF.

This clonotype was counted between two and nine times. The chain joins TRBV7-3 to TRBJ2-3, with D hard to call. The CDR3 has 13 amino acids. Germline values: CDR1 SGHTA, CDR2 FQGTGA. Trimming left V 4 bases short and J 2 bases short, with 7 bases between. CDR3 in amino acids: CASSSGFTDTQYF. DNA for the CDR3: TGTGCCAGCAGCTCAGGATTCACAGATACGCAGTATTTT.

This clonotype was observed a few times. V usage is TRBV20-1 and J usage is TRBJ1-5; 9 positions agree with TRBD1. Germline CDR1 and CDR2: DFQATT and SNEGSKA (reference sequence). The CDR3 totals 15 residues. After removal of 1 base from V and 5 bases from J, the junction contained 6 bases not matched to a gene. The CDR3 DNA is TGCAGTGCTAGAGTCACAGGGGGCGCGTATCAGCCCCAGCATTTT. Translated: CSARVTGGAYQPQHF.

The chain joins TRBV7-6 to TRBJ2-3; 8 bases line up with TRBD2. From germline, CDR1 is SGHVS and CDR2 FNYEAQ. This CDR3 region has 16 residues. J lost 1 base, V lost 5 bases, and 8 bases had no gene match. CDR3 DNA: TGTGCCAGCAGCACCCCTAGCGGGTGGGGCACAGATACGCAGTATTTT. It is translated as CASSTPSGWGTDTQYF.

The chain uses TRBV27 and TRBJ2-7; TRBD1 matches at 8 bases. This CDR3 is built from 14 residues. J was trimmed by 2 bases and V by 6 bases; bases with no gene match: 6. Germline V gives CDR1 MNHEY, CDR2 SMNVEV (reference sequence). The CDR3 spells CASSRDRITYEQYF. Here the CDR3 DNA reads TGTGCCAGCAGCCGGGACAGGATTACCTACGAGCAGTACTTC.

This clonotype was seen more than once but under ten times. The V and J genes are TRBV12-3 or TRBV12-4 and TRBJ1-5; no firm D call. Trimming left V 6 bases short and J 0 bases short, with 3 bases between. There are 12 residues in the CDR3. Here the CDR3 DNA reads TGTGCCAGCAGCTATAGCAATCAGCCCCAGCATTTT. Amino acid sequence: CASSYSNQPQHF.

The chain joins TRBV19 to TRBJ2-3, with 7 bases lining up with TRBD1. There are 15 residues in the CDR3. In germline, CDR1 is LNHDA, CDR2 SQIVND (reference sequence). J gave up 4 bases and V 10 bases, and 14 bases lay outside the gene matches. The CDR3 protein is CATKLSDRTADTQYF. The CDR3 DNA follows: TGTGCCACCAAACTATCGGACAGGACCGCAGATACGCAGTATTTT. Full variable domain (outside the CDR3, taken from reference TRBV19 and TRBJ2-3): DGGITQSPKYLFRKEGQNVTLSCEQNLNHDAMYWYRQDPGQGLRLIYYSQIVNDFQKGDIAEGYSVSREKKESFPLTVTSAQKNPTAFYLCATKLSDRTADTQYFGPGTRLTVL.

The J gene is TRBJ2-1, the V gene TRBV11-2, with 12 bases lining up with TRBD2. After removal of 0 bases from V and 8 bases from J, the junction contained 8 bases not matched to a gene. Per the germline V gene, CDR1 is SGHAT and CDR2 is FQNNGV. The CDR3 is 17 amino acids. In DNA, the CDR3 is TGTGCCAGCAGCTTAGACTCCAGACTAGCGGGAGTATATGAGCAGTTCTTC. The encoded protein is CASSLDSRLAGVYEQFF. Combining the CDR3 with reference TRBV11-2 and TRBJ2-1 gives the whole variable domain EAGVAQSPRYKIIEKRQSVAFWCNPISGHATLYWYQQILGQGPKLLIQFQNNGVVDDSQLPKDRFSAERLKGVDSTLKIQPAKLEDSAVYLCASSLDSRLAGVYEQFFGPGTRLTVL.

The chain combines TRBV6-1 with TRBJ1-2, with 7 bases fitting TRBD1. The germline V gene encodes CDR1 MNHNS and CDR2 SASEGT. With V trimmed by 3 bases and J by 0 bases, 19 bases remained unmatched. This CDR3 is 20 amino acids long. The chain's CDR3 is CASSDQPWTGSIPANYGYTF. CDR3 in DNA: TGTGCCAGCAGTGATCAGCCTTGGACAGGATCGATACCAGCTAACTATGGCTACACCTTC.

This clonotype was counted many times. The chain recombines TRBV9 with TRBJ2-1; 13 bases are a match to TRBD2. The CDR3 length is 15 residues. V shed 2 bases, J shed 9 bases, and the junction held 5 bases outside the gene matches. In germline, CDR1 is SGDLS, CDR2 YYNGEE. In DNA form, the CDR3 reads TGTGCCAGCAGCGTCCAACTAGCGGGAGGGTCTGAGCAGTTCTTC. This sequence encodes CASSVQLAGGSEQFF.

This sequence joins TRBV7-9 and TRBJ2-2; TRBD2 matches 9 bases. The CDR3 spans 16 residues. The germline V gene encodes CDR1 SEHNR and CDR2 FQNEAQ (reference sequence). Unmatched junction bases numbered 4, after V lost 4 bases and J lost 1 base. The DNA of the CDR3 is TGTGCCAGCAGCTCTCGGACTAGCGAGAACACCGGGGAGCTGTTTTTT. This gives the protein CASSSRTSENTGELFF.

The J gene is TRBJ1-2, the V gene TRBV7-2; D unclear. Between the trimmed V and J ends, which lost 3 bases and 13 bases, there was a span of 18 bases. Germline V gene sequence: CDR1 SGHTA, CDR2 FQGNSA. The CDR3 length is 13 residues. The CDR3 loop is CASSFGPAMDSTF. The CDR3 nucleotides read TGTGCCAGCAGCTTCGGCCCCGCGATGGATTCCACCTTC. Complete variable domain (other parts from reference TRBV7-2 and TRBJ1-2): GAGVSQSPSNKVTEKGKDVELRCDPISGHTALYWYRQSLGQGLEFLIYFQGNSAPDKSGLPSDRFSAERTGGSVSTLTIQRTQQEDSAVYLCASSFGPAMDSTFGSGTRLTVV.

Only a few counts were recorded for this clonotype. The V call is TRBV20-1, the J call TRBJ1-4; no firm D call. The V end lost 0 bases, the J end lost 4 bases, and 9 bases lay between the germline ends. The germline V gene has CDR1 DFQATT and CDR2 SNEGSKA (reference sequence). This CDR3 has 14 amino acids. CDR3 in DNA: TGCAGTGCTAGAGAATGGTATAATAATGAAAAACTGTTTTTT. Residues: CSAREWYNNEKLFF.

The chain joins TRBV7-2 to TRBJ2-2; 7 bases are a match to TRBD1. Trimming took 7 bases from V and 5 from J; bases not matched to a gene: 37. CDR1 is SGHTA, CDR2 FQGNSA, per germline. CDR3 length equals 24 residues. The CDR3 sequence is CASTTFGAGGRPARVGAKTGELFF. The CDR3 DNA is TGTGCCAGCACCACCTTTGGGGCAGGGGGTAGGCCAGCGAGAGTCGGGGCTAAGACCGGGGAGCTGTTTTTT.

The rearrangement links TRBV28 to TRBJ2-3, with TRBD2 matching over 14 bases. Looked up from germline, CDR1 is MDHEN and CDR2 is SYDVKM. V shed 6 bases and J 6 bases; nucleotides not matched to a gene: 8. The CDR3 spans 16 residues. In DNA form, the CDR3 reads TGTGCCAGCAGCTCCGGGACTAGCGGGAGAAGGGATACGCAGTATTTT. This translates into CASSSGTSGRRDTQYF.

This clonotype has just one count. The chain combines TRBV20-1 with TRBJ2-1, with 8 positions matching TRBD2. The germline CDR1 and CDR2 sequences are DFQATT and SNEGSKA (reference sequence). V dropped 6 bases and J dropped 2; count of bases not matched to a gene: 21. The CDR3 covers 19 residues. The CDR3 DNA is TGCAGTGCCGCCGTGTATGGCGGGAGGCGGGGTTGGGCCTACAATGAGCAGTTCTTC. Translation: CSAAVYGGRRGWAYNEQFF.